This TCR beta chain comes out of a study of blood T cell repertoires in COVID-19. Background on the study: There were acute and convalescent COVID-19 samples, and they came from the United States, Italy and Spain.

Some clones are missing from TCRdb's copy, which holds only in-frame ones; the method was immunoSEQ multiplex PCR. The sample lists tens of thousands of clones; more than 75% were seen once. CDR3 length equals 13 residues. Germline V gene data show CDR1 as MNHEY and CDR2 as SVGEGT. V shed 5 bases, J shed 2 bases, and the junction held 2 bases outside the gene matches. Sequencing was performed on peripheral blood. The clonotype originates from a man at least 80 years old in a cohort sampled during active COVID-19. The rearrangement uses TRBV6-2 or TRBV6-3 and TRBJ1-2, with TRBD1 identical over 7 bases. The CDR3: CASSGTENYGYTF. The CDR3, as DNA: TGTGCCAGCAGTGGGACAGAAAACTATGGCTACACCTTC.